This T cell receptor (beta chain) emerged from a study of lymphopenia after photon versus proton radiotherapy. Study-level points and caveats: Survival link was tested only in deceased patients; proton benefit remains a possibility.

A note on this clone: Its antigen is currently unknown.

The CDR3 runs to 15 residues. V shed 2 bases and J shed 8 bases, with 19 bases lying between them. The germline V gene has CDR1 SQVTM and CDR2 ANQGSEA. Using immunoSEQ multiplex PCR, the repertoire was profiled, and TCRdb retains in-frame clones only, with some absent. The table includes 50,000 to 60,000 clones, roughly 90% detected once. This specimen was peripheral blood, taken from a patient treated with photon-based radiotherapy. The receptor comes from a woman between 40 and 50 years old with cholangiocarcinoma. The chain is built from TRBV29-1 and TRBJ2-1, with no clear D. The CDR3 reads CSVETGAIIVHEQFF. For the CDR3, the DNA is TGCAGCGTTGAAACCGGAGCCATTATTGTCCATGAGCAGTTCTTC.